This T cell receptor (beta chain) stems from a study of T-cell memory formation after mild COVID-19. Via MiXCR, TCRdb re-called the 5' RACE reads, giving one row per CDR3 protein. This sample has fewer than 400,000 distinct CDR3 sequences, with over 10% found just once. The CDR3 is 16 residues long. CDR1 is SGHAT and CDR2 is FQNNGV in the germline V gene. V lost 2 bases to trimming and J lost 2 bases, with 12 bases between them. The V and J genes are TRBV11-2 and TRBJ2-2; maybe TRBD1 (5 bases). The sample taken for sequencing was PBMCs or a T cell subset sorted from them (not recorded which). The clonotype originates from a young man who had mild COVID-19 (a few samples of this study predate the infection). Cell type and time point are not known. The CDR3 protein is CASSLSLQGNTGELFF. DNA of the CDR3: TGTGCCAGCAGCTTATCCTTGCAGGGCAACACCGGGGAGCTGTTTTTT.